One sample yielded the 19 T cell receptor beta chains listed below, sequenced in a study of a mutant IDH1 vaccine in newly diagnosed glioma. Only in-frame clones appear in the TCRdb table, and some are missing; sequencing was by immunoSEQ multiplex PCR. The repertoire holds fewer than 45,000 clones, 92% seen once, with approximately 20% in the top ten. Time point of the sample: baseline, week 1 (first vaccination visit). Treatment defined: pre-vaccination baseline after standard-of-care therapy. This material consisted of PBMCs, taken from a glioma patient treated with radiotherapy, temozolomide or both. Receptors were obtained from a young man with glioma.

The chain is built from TRBV6-1 and TRBJ1-1; tentative D call: TRBD1 (5 bases). CDR1 is MNHNS, CDR2 SASEGT, per germline. This CDR3 is built from 15 residues. V dropped 4 bases and J dropped 0 bases, with 12 bases sitting between them. The DNA for the CDR3 is TGTGCCAGCAGTGTTTCAGGGACCCTGAACACTGAAGCTTTCTTT. It codes for CASSVSGTLNTEAFF.

The rearrangement joins TRBV7-9 to TRBJ2-7; perhaps TRBD1 as D (6 bases). The CDR3 is 14 amino acids. The ends were cut back, 5 bases at V and 6 bases at J, with 17 bases in the middle. The germline CDR1 and CDR2 sequences are SEHNR and FQNEAQ (reference sequence). The CDR3 spells CASSAGQNQGEQYF. CDR3 sequence (DNA): TGTGCCAGCAGCGCCGGACAGAACCAAGGCGAGCAGTACTTC.

V is TRBV15 and J is TRBJ2-3, with D possibly being TRBD1 (5 bases). There are 15 residues in the CDR3. V lost 0 bases and J 4 bases, leaving 11 bases between the germline ends. The germline gives CDR1 LNHNV, CDR2 YYDKDF (reference sequence). The CDR3 loop reads CATSREGRAADTQYF. DNA for the CDR3: TGTGCCACCAGCAGAGAAGGCAGGGCGGCAGATACGCAGTATTTT.

Of note for this clone: Other DNA sequences within the sample encode an identical CDR3. The chain joins TRBV29-1 to TRBJ2-2, with 9 bases lining up with TRBD1. The CDR3 spans 13 residues. J lost 1 base, V lost 6 bases, and 0 bases had no gene match. CDR1 is SQVTM, CDR2 ANQGSEA, per germline. The CDR3 loop is CSVDRGNTGELFF. The CDR3 DNA sequence: TGCAGCGTGGACAGGGGGAACACCGGGGAGCTGTTTTTT.

This chain joins TRBV5-4 and TRBJ1-2; TRBD1 matches 7 bases. V lost 4 bases and J lost 7; bases outside the gene matches: 10. The CDR3 runs to 14 residues. The germline gives CDR1 SGHNT, CDR2 YYREEE (reference sequence). CDR3 nucleotide sequence: TGTGCCAGCAGCCGCGACAGGGTGAGGTCTGGCTACACCTTC. The encoded protein is CASSRDRVRSGYTF.

The chain joins TRBV19 to TRBJ2-5; weak D call: TRBD2 (5 bases). This CDR3 has 14 amino acids. Germline values: CDR1 LNHDA, CDR2 SQIVND (reference sequence). V was shortened by 3 bases and J by 7 bases, with 15 bases between the two germline ends. CDR3: CASSMGGPSGTQYF. The CDR3, as DNA: TGTGCCAGTAGTATGGGCGGGCCCTCGGGGACCCAGTACTTC.

The rearrangement uses TRBV20-1 and TRBJ2-7; unclear D gene. This CDR3 spans 11 amino acids. The germline V and J ends were trimmed by 5 bases and 5 bases, with 10 bases remaining between them. The germline V gene encodes CDR1 DFQATT and CDR2 SNEGSKA (reference sequence). Here the CDR3 reads CSAVRSHEQYF. Here the CDR3 DNA reads TGCAGTGCTGTCAGATCCCACGAGCAGTACTTC.

The genes are TRBV6-1 and TRBJ1-1; 9 nucleotides match TRBD1. Germline V gene data show CDR1 as MNHNS and CDR2 as SASEGT. The ends lost 5 bases at V and 5 bases at J; junction bases unmatched: 3. This CDR3 is 13 amino acids long. CDR3 region: CASSRDRGTEAFF. CDR3 in DNA: TGTGCCAGCAGTCGCGACAGGGGGACTGAAGCTTTCTTT.

The V gene is TRBV6-5, the J gene TRBJ1-2, with unresolved D. This CDR3 is built from 13 residues. Germline V gene sequence: CDR1 MNHEY, CDR2 SVGAGI. Trimming cost V 0 bases and J 8 bases, with 10 bases left between them. The CDR3 reads CASSYSNGNGYTF. CDR3 DNA sequence: TGTGCCAGCAGTTACTCGAATGGGAACGGCTACACCTTC.

The V call is TRBV19, the J call TRBJ1-5, with TRBD1 matching over 8 bases. The CDR3 spans 14 residues. Germline V gives CDR1 LNHDA, CDR2 SQIVND (reference sequence). V gave up 5 bases and J gave up 10 bases; unmatched junction bases: 10. Here the CDR3 reads CASSGTGRFVPQHF. Here the CDR3 DNA reads TGTGCCAGTAGTGGGACAGGCCGTTTCGTTCCCCAGCATTTT.

The rearrangement joins TRBV27 to TRBJ2-7; 10 nucleotides line up with TRBD1. Germline loops: CDR1 MNHEY, CDR2 SMNVEV (reference sequence). V was pared by 6 bases and J by 6 bases, with 2 bases of the junction left unmatched. The CDR3 has 12 residues. The CDR3 sequence is CASRDRGFEQYF. For the CDR3, the DNA is TGTGCCAGCAGGGACAGGGGGTTCGAGCAGTACTTC.

This clone was counted once. The chain has TRBV7-9 and TRBJ1-1; D call uncertain. This CDR3 has 14 residues. V shed 7 bases and J shed 0 bases, with 12 bases lying between them. The V gene's germline CDR1 is SEHNR and CDR2 FQNEAQ (reference sequence). CDR3 DNA: TGTGCCAGCACCCTCGACGGTTTGAACACTGAAGCTTTCTTT. Translated, it gives CASTLDGLNTEAFF.

The chain links TRBV18 to TRBJ1-1; 7 bases line up with TRBD1. The V gene's germline CDR1 is KGHSH and CDR2 LQKENI. CDR3 length: 14 amino acids. Trimming removed 6 bases from V and 0 bases from J; junction bases left unmatched: 4. CDR3 sequence (DNA): TGTGCCAGCTCCCCCGGACAGGTGAACACTGAAGCTTTCTTT. It is translated as CASSPGQVNTEAFF.

V gene TRBV25-1 combines with J gene TRBJ1-3, with a weak D call TRBD1 (5 bases). Germline V gene sequence: CDR1 MGHDK, CDR2 SYGVNS. The CDR3 loop spans 16 amino acids. V lost 4 bases to trimming and J lost 2 bases, with 15 bases between them. DNA for the CDR3: TGTGCCAGCAGTGTACAAAGCCCGGGACCTGGAAACACCATATATTTT. It translates to CASSVQSPGPGNTIYF.

The V and J genes are TRBV6-5 and TRBJ2-7; possible D gene TRBD1, 7 bases. Looked up from germline, CDR1 is MNHEY and CDR2 is SVGAGI. Trimming removed 2 bases at V and 2 bases at J, with 13 bases between. CDR3 length equals 15 residues. CDR3 sequence reads: CASSYRQGGPYEQYF. The CDR3 coding sequence is TGTGCCAGCAGTTACCGACAGGGAGGTCCCTACGAGCAGTACTTC.

V gene TRBV7-8 combines with J gene TRBJ1-6; D gene unclear. V was trimmed by 5 bases and J by 13 bases, leaving 18 bases between them. The CDR3 runs to 14 residues. Germline-derived CDR1 and CDR2 are SGHVS and FQNEAQ. CDR3 in DNA: TGTGCCAGCAGCGGCGGAGGGTCGGGGTCCCCCCTCCACTTT. This codes for CASSGGGSGSPLHF.

This chain joins TRBV6-5 and TRBJ2-7; 9 nucleotides match TRBD1. This CDR3 is 14 amino acids long. The trim removed 6 bases at V and 6 bases at J, leaving 9 bases unmatched. CDR1 and CDR2 (germline): MNHEY, SVGAGI. The CDR3 here is CASSERDRVSEQYF. DNA of the CDR3: TGTGCCAGCAGCGAACGGGACAGGGTATCCGAGCAGTACTTC.

This clone was found a few times. CDR3 DNA: TGTGCCAGCAGGGCTATGAACACTGAAGCTTTCTTT. Residues: CASRAMNTEAFF. The gene calls are TRBV6-5 and TRBJ1-1; unclear D gene. V lost 6 bases to trimming and J lost 0 bases, with 5 bases between them. The CDR3 spans 12 residues. Germline loops: CDR1 MNHEY, CDR2 SVGAGI.

V gene TRBV6-1 combines with J gene TRBJ2-1; TRBD2 matches 8 bases. Losses at the gene ends were 5 bases for V and 4 bases for J; bases not matched to a gene: 7. CDR3 length: 15 amino acids. CDR1 is MNHNS and CDR2 is SASEGT in the germline V gene. The CDR3 region has the DNA TGTGCCAGCAGTATTAGCGGGGAGTTGTACAATGAGCAGTTCTTC. Its protein product is CASSISGELYNEQFF.